The 4 T cell receptor beta chains below come from one sample, sequenced in a study of T-cell memory formation after mild COVID-19. TCRdb fed the 5' RACE reads into MiXCR, producing one record per CDR3 protein. The sample includes about 420,000 distinct CDR3 sequences, under 25% seen only once; the top ten take less than 15%. Sequenced input: PBMCs or a T cell subset sorted from them (not recorded which). The receptors stem from an adult woman who had mild COVID-19 (a few samples of this study predate the infection). Cell type and time point are not known.

The rearrangement links TRBV24-1 to TRBJ2-3, with no clear D. Germline V gene data show CDR1 as KGHDR and CDR2 as SFDVKD. Deletions cut 0 bases from V and 7 bases from J, with 10 bases between. This CDR3 contains 14 residues. CDR3 region: CATSDLQPPHTQYF. The CDR3 DNA sequence: TGTGCCACCAGTGATTTGCAGCCACCTCATACGCAGTATTTT.

The genes are TRBV11-2 and TRBJ2-7; weak D call: TRBD2 (5 bases). The germline V gene encodes CDR1 SGHAT and CDR2 FQNNGV. V was clipped by 3 bases and J by 3 bases, with 12 bases between them. This CDR3 is built from 14 residues. The DNA of the CDR3 is TGTGCCAGCAGCTTCGGGGAAGGGCACTACGAGCAGTACTTC. It specifies CASSFGEGHYEQYF.

This chain uses TRBV5-1 with TRBJ1-2; unclear D gene. CDR3 length: 12 amino acids. V gave up 1 base and J gave up 9 bases, with 10 bases separating them. CDR1 SGHRS and CDR2 YFSETQ come from the germline V gene. The CDR3 region is CASSLREDSYTF. DNA for the CDR3: TGCGCCAGCAGCTTGAGGGAGGATAGCTACACCTTC.

The chain links TRBV4-1 to TRBJ1-2; the match to TRBD1 covers 10 bases. V was pared by 2 bases and J by 8 bases, with 11 bases of the junction left unmatched. Germline CDR1 and CDR2: MGHRA and YSYEKL. The CDR3 sequence is 16 residues long. The CDR3 spells CASSQPTGQGGRGYTF. The CDR3 DNA reads as TGCGCCAGCAGCCAACCAACCGGACAGGGGGGCCGGGGCTACACCTTC.